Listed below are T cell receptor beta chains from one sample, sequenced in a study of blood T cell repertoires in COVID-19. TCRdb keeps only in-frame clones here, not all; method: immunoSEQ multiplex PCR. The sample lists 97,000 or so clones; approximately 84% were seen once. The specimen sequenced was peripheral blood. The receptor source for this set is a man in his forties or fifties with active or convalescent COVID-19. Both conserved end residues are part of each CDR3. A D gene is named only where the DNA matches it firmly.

cdr3_aa: CASSPGPLYNSPLHF
cdr3_nt: TGTGCCAGCTCACCAGGCCCTCTCTATAATTCACCCCTCCACTTT
v_call: TRBV18
j_call: TRBJ1-6
d_call: .

cdr3_aa: CASSRTGASYGYTF
cdr3_nt: TGTGCCAGCAGTCGGACAGGGGCCAGCTATGGCTACACCTTC
v_call: TRBV6-5
j_call: TRBJ1-2
d_call: TRBD1

cdr3_aa: CSVGKTGVEQYF
cdr3_nt: TGCAGCGTAGGAAAGACAGGGGTCGAGCAGTACTTC
v_call: TRBV29-1
j_call: TRBJ2-7
d_call: TRBD1

cdr3_aa: CASSQEWTGWPTGNEQFF
cdr3_nt: TGCGCCAGCAGCCAAGAATGGACAGGGTGGCCCACAGGGAATGAGCAGTTCTTC
v_call: TRBV4-1
j_call: TRBJ2-1
d_call: TRBD1

cdr3_aa: CASSSPTGTGGLKLFF
cdr3_nt: TGTGCCAGTAGTTCCCCTACCGGGACAGGGGGCCTAAAACTGTTTTTT
v_call: TRBV19
j_call: TRBJ1-4
d_call: TRBD1

cdr3_aa: CASSGIYGYTF
cdr3_nt: TGTGCCAGCAGCGGGATCTATGGCTACACCTTC
v_call: TRBV6-1
j_call: TRBJ1-2
d_call: .

cdr3_aa: CASRDRGQYEQYF
cdr3_nt: TGTGCCAGCCGGGACAGGGGGCAGTACGAGCAGTACTTC
v_call: TRBV12-3/TRBV12-4
j_call: TRBJ2-7
d_call: TRBD1

cdr3_aa: CASMTGQGYGYTF
cdr3_nt: TGTGCCAGCATGACAGGGCAGGGCTATGGCTACACCTTC
v_call: TRBV27
j_call: TRBJ1-2
d_call: TRBD1

cdr3_aa: CAWSQDRAGGEKLFF
cdr3_nt: TGTGCCTGGAGTCAGGACCGGGCTGGCGGGGAAAAACTGTTTTTT
v_call: TRBV30
j_call: TRBJ1-4
d_call: .

cdr3_aa: CASDRPNSYEQYF
cdr3_nt: TGTGCCAGCGACAGGCCAAACTCCTACGAGCAGTACTTC
v_call: TRBV6-5
j_call: TRBJ2-7
d_call: .

cdr3_aa: CASYSLREIGQPQHF
cdr3_nt: TGTGCCAGCTATTCGCTTAGGGAGATAGGTCAGCCCCAGCATTTT
v_call: TRBV6-5
j_call: TRBJ1-5
d_call: .

cdr3_aa: CASSNRGGVDTIYF
cdr3_nt: TGTGCCAGCTCAAACAGGGGAGGAGTTGACACCATATATTTT
v_call: TRBV5-5
j_call: TRBJ1-3
d_call: TRBD1

cdr3_aa: CASKRGQGSYEQYF
cdr3_nt: TGTGCCAGCAAGAGAGGACAGGGCTCCTACGAGCAGTACTTC
v_call: TRBV6-5
j_call: TRBJ2-7
d_call: TRBD1

cdr3_aa: CASSPRAGGGYNEQFF
cdr3_nt: TGTGCCAGCAGCCCACGAGCGGGGGGCGGGTACAATGAGCAGTTCTTC
v_call: TRBV11-2
j_call: TRBJ2-1
d_call: TRBD2

cdr3_aa: CASSSSQGSNQPQHF
cdr3_nt: TGTGCCAGCAGTTCTTCACAGGGGAGCAATCAGCCCCAGCATTTT
v_call: TRBV6-5
j_call: TRBJ1-5
d_call: TRBD1

cdr3_aa: CASSPPGLAGGGGELFF
cdr3_nt: TGTGCCAGCAGCCCGCCAGGACTAGCGGGGGGGGGCGGGGAGCTGTTTTTT
v_call: TRBV7-2
j_call: TRBJ2-2
d_call: TRBD2

cdr3_aa: CASSRQGYEQYF
cdr3_nt: TGTGCCAGCAGCCGACAGGGCTACGAGCAGTACTTC
v_call: TRBV6-5
j_call: TRBJ2-7
d_call: TRBD1

cdr3_aa: CASSLGQNTEAFF
cdr3_nt: TGTGCCAGCAGCTTAGGCCAGAACACTGAAGCTTTCTTT
v_call: TRBV13
j_call: TRBJ1-1
d_call: .

cdr3_aa: CATSRTVVETQYF
cdr3_nt: TGTGCCACCAGCAGGACAGTTGTTGAGACCCAGTACTTC
v_call: TRBV15
j_call: TRBJ2-5
d_call: .

cdr3_aa: CATSGSQETQYF
cdr3_nt: TGTGCCACCTCGGGGTCCCAAGAGACCCAGTACTTC
v_call: TRBV10-3
j_call: TRBJ2-5
d_call: .